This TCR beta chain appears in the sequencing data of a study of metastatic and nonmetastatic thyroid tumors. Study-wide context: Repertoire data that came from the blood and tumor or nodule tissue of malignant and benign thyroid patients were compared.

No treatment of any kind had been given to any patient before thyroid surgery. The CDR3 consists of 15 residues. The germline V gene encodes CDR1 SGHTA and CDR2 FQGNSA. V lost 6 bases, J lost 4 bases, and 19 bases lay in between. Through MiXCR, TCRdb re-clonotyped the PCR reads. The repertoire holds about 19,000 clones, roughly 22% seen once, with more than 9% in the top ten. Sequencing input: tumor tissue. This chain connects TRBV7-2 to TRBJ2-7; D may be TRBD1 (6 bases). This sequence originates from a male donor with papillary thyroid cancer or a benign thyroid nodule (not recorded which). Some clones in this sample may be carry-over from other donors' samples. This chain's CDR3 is CASSHYMDSRYEQYF. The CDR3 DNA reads TGTGCCAGCAGTCATTACATGGACAGTAGGTACGAGCAGTACTTC.